Listed here are 20 T cell receptor beta chains from one sample, sequenced in a study of cytomegalovirus exposure and HLA in healthy donors. 13 Jbeta primers and 60 Vbeta primers were used for the PCR. Using immunoSEQ multiplex PCR, the repertoire was profiled, and TCRdb retains in-frame clones only, with some absent. The table lists nearly 110,000 clones, around 85% of them singletons. Specimen: PBMCs. These receptors originate from a man between 60 and 75 years old in good health and CMV-seronegative.

This sequence joins TRBV4-1 and TRBJ1-2; TRBD1 matches 8 bases. The germline V gene has CDR1 MGHRA and CDR2 YSYEKL. The junction had 9 bases not matched to a gene; V was cut back by 2 bases and J by 7 bases. CDR3 size: 15 residues. The CDR3 DNA sequence: TGCGCCAGCAGCCAACAGCCCCCAGGGGGCTTTGGCTACACCTTC. Translating gives CASSQQPPGGFGYTF.

This chain uses TRBV9 with TRBJ2-1; the D gene is possibly TRBD1 (6 bases). This CDR3 is built from 14 residues. V lost 6 bases to trimming and J lost 3 bases, with 13 bases between them. From germline, CDR1 is SGDLS and CDR2 YYNGEE. CDR3 in DNA: TGTGCCAGCAACCCGGGACATCTCTACAATGAGCAGTTCTTC. Its translation is CASNPGHLYNEQFF.

This chain uses TRBV7-2 with TRBJ2-1, with 8 positions matching TRBD2. Per germline, CDR1 SGHTA and CDR2 FQGNSA. The CDR3 is made up of 16 amino acids. Unmatched junction bases numbered 9, after V lost 3 bases and J lost 5 bases. In nucleotides, the CDR3 is TGTGCCAGCAGCTTCAGCCAGCGGGGGACCAACAATGAGCAGTTCTTC. Its protein product is CASSFSQRGTNNEQFF.

With regard to this clone: One end of the junction is discordant with germline, which a read error may explain. The gene calls are TRBV4-3 and TRBJ1-2, with D possibly being TRBD1 (5 bases). CDR1 and CDR2 from the germline V gene are LGHNA and YSLEER. The CDR3 has 11 amino acids. The CDR3 spells CASSQGTTVFF. CDR3 in DNA: TGCGCCAGCAGCCAAGGGACGACAGTCTTCTTC.

V usage is TRBV5-1 and J usage is TRBJ1-2; tentative D call: TRBD1 (6 bases). V was shortened by 0 bases and J by 8 bases, with 11 bases between the two germline ends. Germline CDR1 SGHRS, CDR2 YFSETQ. CDR3 length: 13 amino acids. The DNA for the CDR3 is TGCGCCAGCAGCTTGGAGTCGGGGGGCGGCTACACCTTC. Amino acid sequence: CASSLESGGGYTF.

This chain uses TRBV6-4 with TRBJ2-3; 14 nucleotides align to TRBD2. The germline V gene has CDR1 MRHNA and CDR2 SNTAGT. The CDR3 spans 16 residues. J was trimmed by 4 bases and V by 0 bases; bases with no gene match: 0. The CDR3, as DNA: TGTGCCAGCAGTGACTCGACTAGCGGGGGGGCAGATACGCAGTATTTT. It yields the protein CASSDSTSGGADTQYF.

V and J are TRBV28 and TRBJ1-2, with D possibly TRBD1 on 6 matching bases. There are 16 residues in the CDR3. Deletions cut 1 base from V and 10 bases from J, with 22 bases between. From germline, CDR1 is MDHEN and CDR2 SYDVKM. The CDR3 sequence is CASSLFVPTGFSDYTF. CDR3 DNA sequence: TGTGCCAGCAGTTTATTCGTTCCAACAGGGTTCAGTGACTACACCTTC.

The chain links TRBV4-2 to TRBJ1-1; D uncertain. Trimming took 0 bases from V and 6 from J, leaving 17 bases between them. This CDR3 has 16 amino acids. Looked up from germline, CDR1 is LGHNA and CDR2 is YNFKEQ. The CDR3 sequence: CASSQDSYTASAEAFF. The CDR3 nucleotides are TGTGCCAGCAGCCAAGATTCGTATACGGCTAGTGCTGAAGCTTTCTTT.

The rearrangement uses TRBV15 and TRBJ1-4; tentatively, D is TRBD1 (5 bases). CDR3 length equals 14 residues. V was pared by 5 bases and J by 1 base, with 8 bases between. Germline CDR1 LNHNV, CDR2 YYDKDF (reference sequence). CDR3 nucleotide sequence: TGTGCCACCAGCTCGGGACTAACTAATGAAAAACTGTTTTTT. Protein: CATSSGLTNEKLFF.

This clone was seen only once. The DNA is omitted, as the CDR3 cannot be located on it reliably, and the CDR3 follows TCRdb's listing. This sequence joins TRBV2 and TRBJ1-4; the table names TRBD1, a call not compared with the DNA. The CDR3 adds up to 16 amino acids, both ends counted. CDR1 and CDR2 from the germline V gene are SNHLY and FYNNEI. CDR3 region: CASTSGQTQWQEKLFF.

The chain couples TRBV7-6 to TRBJ1-6; no clear D gene. The CDR3 is 17 residues long. Trimming took off 1 base at V and 0 bases at J, with 10 bases between the two ends. From germline, CDR1 is SGHVS and CDR2 FNYEAQ. CDR3 sequence reads: CASSLGSGGSYNSPLHF. The DNA of the CDR3 is TGTGCCAGCAGCTTAGGGTCGGGAGGCTCCTATAATTCACCCCTCCACTTT.

This clone was counted only a few times. The chain recombines TRBV5-1 with TRBJ1-2; D remains ambiguous. CDR1 SGHRS and CDR2 YFSETQ come from the germline V gene. V dropped 5 bases and J dropped 3 bases, with 11 bases sitting between them. This CDR3 comprises 13 residues. Here the CDR3 DNA reads TGCGCCAGCAGTCGGTCGAGGGACTATGGCTACACCTTC. The encoded protein is CASSRSRDYGYTF. Full variable domain (missing parts from reference TRBV5-1 and TRBJ1-2): KAGVTQTPRYLIKTRGQQVTLSCSPISGHRSVSWYQQTPGQGLQFLFEYFSETQRNKGNFPGRFSGRQFSNSRSEMNVSTLELGDSALYLCASSRSRDYGYTFGSGTRLTVV.

This chain joins TRBV5-6 and TRBJ1-2; D gene unclear. From germline, CDR1 is SGHDT and CDR2 YYEEEE. The CDR3 contains 13 residues. V was pared by 4 bases and J by 6 bases, with 13 bases between. The CDR3 region has the DNA TGTGCCAGCAGCCGCCATCGAGTTCATGGCTACACCTTC. As protein: CASSRHRVHGYTF.

The chain links TRBV6-5 to TRBJ1-2; D unresolved. Germline CDR1 MNHEY, CDR2 SVGAGI. Trimming removed 2 bases at V and 8 bases at J, with 18 bases between. CDR3 length: 15 residues. The CDR3 nucleotides read TGTGCCAGCAGTTACCAGATGTTAGACTCTCGGGGCTACACCTTC. Protein: CASSYQMLDSRGYTF.

This chain connects TRBV6-5 to TRBJ1-1, with a possible D match to TRBD1 (6 bases). V shed 5 bases and J shed 6 bases, with 16 bases lying between them. Germline CDR1 is MNHEY and CDR2 is SVGAGI. The CDR3 extends over 14 amino acids. The CDR3 sequence is CASSNPSGQAEAFF. Here the CDR3 DNA reads TGTGCCAGCAGTAACCCCTCGGGACAAGCTGAAGCTTTCTTT.

This chain joins TRBV9 and TRBJ1-1; D gene unclear. CDR3 size: 13 residues. V was trimmed by 0 bases and J by 4 bases, leaving 7 bases between them. Germline V gene sequence: CDR1 SGDLS, CDR2 YYNGEE. The CDR3 protein is CASSVGLSTEAFF. The CDR3, as DNA: TGTGCCAGCAGCGTAGGCTTGAGCACTGAAGCTTTCTTT.

The chain combines TRBV21-1 with TRBJ2-7; TRBD2, the table's D call, was not compared with the DNA. TRBV21-1 is a known pseudogene. The length of the CDR3 is 14 residues. CDR3 nucleotides: TGTGCCAGCAGCCCCATGAGGGAAGCCTACGAGCAGTACGTC. It is translated as CASSPMREAYEQYV.

The chain employs TRBV29-1 and TRBJ1-2; TRBD1 agrees at 8 bases. Germline V gives CDR1 SQVTM, CDR2 ANQGSEA. Trimming removed 4 bases from V and 2 bases from J; junction bases left unmatched: 3. CDR3 length: 13 residues. In nucleotides, the CDR3 is TGCAGCGTTGTGGGACAGGCAAACTATGGCTACACCTTC. Translated, it gives CSVVGQANYGYTF.

The rearrangement links TRBV28 to TRBJ1-2; 8 nucleotides align to TRBD1. This CDR3 region has 15 residues. Germline V lookup: CDR1 MDHEN, CDR2 SYDVKM. Trimming removed 6 bases from V and 4 bases from J; junction bases left unmatched: 10. The CDR3 region has the DNA TGTGCCAGCAGCTCCCCGGGACAGGCAAGCTATGGCTACACCTTC. This encodes CASSSPGQASYGYTF.

This clone was seen once. The rearrangement uses TRBV7-9 and TRBJ2-3; 10 bases agree with TRBD2. CDR3 length: 14 residues. V shed 7 bases and J 5 bases; nucleotides not matched to a gene: 6. Germline values: CDR1 SEHNR, CDR2 FQNEAQ (reference sequence). The CDR3 sequence is CASNPAGGIDTQYF. Here the CDR3 DNA reads TGTGCCAGCAACCCAGCGGGGGGGATAGATACGCAGTATTTT.